This T cell receptor beta chain was captured in a study of cytomegalovirus exposure and HLA in healthy donors. It was with 60 Vbeta and 13 Jbeta primers that the PCR ran. Method: immunoSEQ multiplex PCR; TCRdb's copy keeps in-frame clones and lacks some. The data show some 150,000 clones, over 70% seen once. Overall study findings and caveats: Common viral pathogens (according to a later analysis) appeared linked to several of the most significant clusters. The classifier reportedly diagnosed cytomegalovirus status with high sensitivity and specificity.

The V gene end was trimmed by 4 bases and the J gene end by 1 base; junction bases not matched to a gene: 9. Germline CDR1 reads SGHNT; CDR2 reads YYREEE (reference sequence). CDR3 length: 16 residues. In its sample, this clone was seen a few times. Its antigen is unknown. As for the donors, each was a healthy bone marrow donor. This sequence joins TRBV5-4 and TRBJ2-5; TRBD2 agrees at 8 bases. This TCR derives from a man aged 25-40 years in good health and CMV-seronegative. The sequenced sample was PBMCs. Written as DNA, the CDR3 is TGTGCCAGCAGCCCGAGCGGGGGCCGTTCCCAAGAGACCCAGTACTTC. Translation gives CASSPSGGRSQETQYF.